This TCR beta chain was sequenced in a study of post-analysis software for immune sequencing data. Regarding the study as a whole: There were five TRBV segments more frequent in patients than controls, and TRBV5-6, TRBV5-1 and TRBV20-1 were among them.

The library was made from cDNA and included unique molecular identifiers. TCRdb re-called the PCR reads through MiXCR, storing one row per CDR3 protein. The table lists hundreds of thousands of distinct CDR3 sequences, roughly 30% of them singletons. The germline CDR1 and CDR2 sequences are WNHNN and SYGVQD (reference sequence). The germline V and J ends were trimmed by 6 bases and 0 bases, with 9 bases remaining between them. The CDR3 length is 13 residues. This clonotype was detected ten times or more. Antigen unknown. The sequenced sample consisted of blood. The rearrangement uses TRBV10-1 and TRBJ2-7; the D gene is possibly TRBD1 (5 bases). The TCR was taken from a girl aged 10-17 years with multiple sclerosis. This CDR3 reads CASSEQVSYEQYF. CDR3 DNA sequence: TGCGCCAGCAGCGAACAGGTCTCCTACGAGCAGTACTTC.